Presented here are 4 T cell receptor beta chains from one specimen sequenced in a study of blood T cell repertoires in COVID-19. Clones were sequenced by immunoSEQ multiplex PCR, and TCRdb holds only the in-frame ones, with some missing. Here the sample spans about 340,000 clones, roughly 86% being singletons. Sequenced: peripheral blood. These receptors were obtained from a woman in her 70s with COVID-19, enrolled during active disease.

The gene calls are TRBV10-3 and TRBJ2-1; 7 bases are shared with TRBD2. The CDR3 is 14 residues long. Per the germline V gene, CDR1 is ENHRY and CDR2 is SYGVKD. V was clipped by 3 bases and J by 8 bases; unmatched bases: 7. The CDR3 is CAISEAGLSDEQFF. DNA of the CDR3: TGTGCCATCAGTGAAGCGGGGTTGTCCGATGAGCAGTTCTTC.

This chain joins TRBV11-3 and TRBJ2-2; unclear D gene. Trimming left V 5 bases short and J 1 base short, with 2 bases between. Looked up from germline, CDR1 is SGHNT and CDR2 is YENEEA. This CDR3 is 12 amino acids long. CDR3 region: CASSQNTGELFF. CDR3 nucleotides: TGTGCCAGCAGCCAGAACACCGGGGAGCTGTTTTTT. Full variable domain (outside the CDR3, taken from reference TRBV11-3 and TRBJ2-2): EAGVVQSPRYKIIEKKQPVAFWCNPISGHNTLYWYLQNLGQGPELLIRYENEEAVDDSQLPKDRFSAERLKGVDSTLKIQPAELGDSAVYLCASSQNTGELFFGEGSRLTVL.

The chain has TRBV2 and TRBJ2-2; D remains ambiguous. The CDR3 spans 11 residues. Trimming left V 11 bases short and J 4 bases short, with 8 bases between. Germline V gene lookup returns CDR1 SNHLY and CDR2 FYNNEI. The CDR3 coding sequence is TGTGCCCGCAAGAGCACCGGGGAGCTGTTTTTT. It codes for CARKSTGELFF. Full variable domain (remainder filled in from reference TRBV2 and TRBJ2-2): EPEVTQTPSHQVTQMGQEVILRCVPISNHLYFYWYRQILGQKVEFLVSFYNNEISEKSEIFDDQFSVERPDGSNFTLKIRSTKLEDSAMYFCARKSTGELFFGEGSRLTVL.

In DNA, the CDR3 is TGCGCCAGCAGCGTAACAGGGGCCCGTAATGAAAAACTGTTTTTT. This gives the protein CASSVTGARNEKLFF. V gene TRBV5-1 combines with J gene TRBJ1-4; 7 bases agree with TRBD1. CDR3 length equals 15 residues. Germline-derived CDR1 and CDR2 are SGHRS and YFSETQ. After removal of 4 bases from V and 4 bases from J, the junction contained 7 bases not matched to a gene.